These 17 T cell receptor beta chains were sequenced from one sample in a study of blood T cell repertoires in COVID-19. Generated by immunoSEQ multiplex PCR, the TCRdb table keeps only in-frame clones and is missing some. The table lists about 520,000 clones, approximately 85% of them singletons. The specimen sequenced was peripheral blood. The receptor set was obtained from a human donor in a cohort sampled during active COVID-19.

The rearrangement links TRBV11-1 to TRBJ1-1, with D possibly being TRBD1 (5 bases). V was clipped by 4 bases and J by 1 base, with 13 bases between them. Germline CDR1 is SGHAT and CDR2 is FQDESV (reference sequence). The CDR3 spans 15 residues. The CDR3 region has the DNA TGTGCCAGCAGCTGGTCCTCCGGGGGGAACACTGAAGCTTTCTTT. Its protein product is CASSWSSGGNTEAFF.

This clone appeared a single time. The V call is TRBV13, the J call TRBJ2-3; 8 nucleotides match TRBD2. CDR1 and CDR2 from the germline V gene are PRHDT and FYEKMQ (reference sequence). The CDR3 is made up of 18 amino acids. The V and J ends lost 5 bases and 4 bases, in that order; junction bases with no gene match: 17. The DNA of the CDR3 is TGTGCCAGCAGCCTTGACTCTAGAGCGGGAGCCCACGCAGATACGCAGTATTTT. Translating gives CASSLDSRAGAHADTQYF.

The chain uses TRBV5-6 and TRBJ1-1, with D tentatively TRBD1 (6 bases). The CDR3 sequence is 15 residues long. Germline values: CDR1 SGHDT, CDR2 YYEEEE. Trimming stripped 2 bases from V and 0 bases from J, with 11 bases between. The DNA for the CDR3 is TGTGCCAGCAGCTTAGAAACAGGGTTGAACACTGAAGCTTTCTTT. Translated: CASSLETGLNTEAFF.

This clone has only one observation. The rearrangement uses TRBV5-1 and TRBJ2-3, with a tentative D call TRBD1 (5 bases). V gave up 2 bases and J gave up 0 bases, with 13 bases separating them. The CDR3 length is 16 residues. Germline CDR1 is SGHRS and CDR2 is YFSETQ. This chain's CDR3 is CASSFSRGSSTDTQYF. For the CDR3, the DNA is TGCGCCAGCAGCTTCAGTAGGGGCTCTAGCACAGATACGCAGTATTTT. The whole variable domain, remainder taken from reference TRBV5-1 and TRBJ2-3, is KAGVTQTPRYLIKTRGQQVTLSCSPISGHRSVSWYQQTPGQGLQFLFEYFSETQRNKGNFPGRFSGRQFSNSRSEMNVSTLELGDSALYLCASSFSRGSSTDTQYFGPGTRLTVL.

This sequence joins TRBV7-8 and TRBJ1-1; D remains unclear. The germline V and J ends were trimmed by 3 bases and 6 bases, with 20 bases remaining between them. Germline lookup yields CDR1 SGHVS and CDR2 FQNEAQ. This CDR3 has 16 residues. The DNA of the CDR3 is TGTGCCAGCAGCTTTGGTGCGACGGAACTTCGGGCTGAAGCTTTCTTT. Its protein is CASSFGATELRAEAFF.

There are a few counts of this clone. The J gene is TRBJ1-2, the V gene TRBV4-1; no clear D. This CDR3 region has 12 residues. Germline V CDR1 and CDR2: MGHRA, YSYEKL. Trimming took off 1 base at V and 2 bases at J, with 2 bases between the two ends. The CDR3 protein is CASSQVNYGYTF. The CDR3 DNA is TGCGCCAGCAGCCAAGTAAACTATGGCTACACCTTC.

This clone was observed a single time. This CDR3 is CASSSRQGVAEAFF. The CDR3 nucleotides are TGTGCCAGCAGCTCGCGACAGGGGGTCGCTGAAGCTTTCTTT. This chain connects TRBV7-2 to TRBJ1-1; TRBD1 matches at 9 bases. The CDR3 sequence is 14 residues long. V gave up 4 bases and J gave up 6 bases; unmatched junction bases: 6. Per the germline V gene, CDR1 is SGHTA and CDR2 is FQGNSA.

CDR3 DNA sequence: TGTGCCAGCAGCCAAAGAGAGGACAGGGGGAGATTTGAGGCCAGGGGAAACACCATATATTTT. This encodes CASSQREDRGRFEARGNTIYF. The chain joins TRBV4-2 to TRBJ1-3, with 10 nucleotides matching TRBD1. The CDR3 totals 21 residues. Germline assignment: CDR1 LGHNA and CDR2 YNFKEQ. J lost 4 bases, V lost 2 bases, and 20 bases had no gene match.

This clone was counted once. This chain links TRBV9 with TRBJ2-1, with 12 bases lining up with TRBD2. Germline V lookup: CDR1 SGDLS, CDR2 YYNGEE. Trimming at V came to 4 bases and at J to 5 bases, leaving 4 bases not matched to a gene. The CDR3 is 15 residues long. The chain's CDR3 is CASSRGLAGNNEQFF. The CDR3 nucleotides read TGTGCCAGCAGCCGGGGACTAGCGGGTAACAATGAGCAGTTCTTC. Looking up the rest from reference TRBV9 and TRBJ2-1 gives the full variable domain: DSGVTQTPKHLITATGQRVTLRCSPRSGDLSVYWYQQSLDQGLQFLIQYYNGEERAKGNILERFSAQQFPDLHSELNLSSLELGDSALYFCASSRGLAGNNEQFFGPGTRLTVL.

This chain uses TRBV18 with TRBJ1-2, with D possibly TRBD1 on 5 matching bases. The CDR3 spans 13 residues. Germline V gene data show CDR1 as KGHSH and CDR2 as LQKENI. Between the trimmed V and J ends, which lost 2 bases and 5 bases, there was a span of 9 bases. CDR3 amino acids: CASSPVGGYGYTF. Here the CDR3 DNA reads TGTGCCAGCTCACCAGTGGGGGGATATGGCTACACCTTC. Together with reference TRBV18 and TRBJ1-2, the CDR3 gives the full variable domain: NAGVMQNPRHLVRRRGQEARLRCSPMKGHSHVYWYRQLPEEGLKFMVYLQKENIIDESGMPKERFSAEFPKEGPSILRIQQVVRGDSAAYFCASSPVGGYGYTFGSGTRLTVV.

The J gene is TRBJ1-2, the V gene TRBV3-1 (or the pseudogene TRBV3-2); 10 positions agree with TRBD1. CDR1 is LGHDT and CDR2 is YNNKEL in the germline V gene (reference sequence). The CDR3 is 14 residues long. Unmatched junction bases numbered 6, after V lost 4 bases and J lost 7 bases. CDR3 sequence reads: CASSPTGTGAGYTF. As DNA, the CDR3 is TGTGCCAGCAGCCCGACCGGGACAGGGGCTGGCTACACCTTC.

The rearrangement links TRBV2 to TRBJ2-3; 9 bases are a match to TRBD1. This CDR3 has 16 amino acids. CDR1 and CDR2 (germline): SNHLY, FYNNEI. Trimming at V came to 5 bases and at J to 4 bases, leaving 10 bases not matched to a gene. CDR3 loop: CASSKIQGAGADTQYF. The CDR3 coding sequence is TGTGCCAGCAGTAAAATACAGGGGGCCGGGGCAGATACGCAGTATTTT.

This clone was counted once. This sequence joins TRBV28 and TRBJ1-3, with D hard to call. The germline gives CDR1 MDHEN, CDR2 SYDVKM. Trimming shortened V by 4 bases and J by 2 bases, and 9 bases separated the two germline ends. The CDR3 consists of 14 residues. The CDR3 nucleotides are TGTGCCAGCAGTTCCAGGTTTGCTGGAAACACCATATATTTT. This sequence encodes CASSSRFAGNTIYF.

The genes are TRBV6-5 and TRBJ1-1; 7 bases align to TRBD1. Germline assignment: CDR1 MNHEY and CDR2 SVGAGI. The CDR3 is made up of 14 amino acids. Trimming cost V 9 bases and J 4 bases; bases outside gene matches: 11. CDR3 nucleotides: TGTGCCAGTGAACATACAGGGGATGGCACTGAAGCTTTCTTT. Protein product: CASEHTGDGTEAFF.

CDR3 in amino acids: CASSQDRVYNSPLHF. In nucleotides, the CDR3 is TGCGCCAGCAGCCAAGACAGGGTCTATAATTCACCCCTCCACTTT. V usage is TRBV4-3 and J usage is TRBJ1-6; tentative D call: TRBD1 (5 bases). Germline assignment: CDR1 LGHNA and CDR2 YSLEER. Trimming took 0 bases from V and 3 from J, leaving 6 bases between them. The CDR3 consists of 15 residues.

V is TRBV11-3 and J is TRBJ1-1; no clear D. This CDR3 is 14 amino acids long. The V gene's germline CDR1 is SGHNT and CDR2 YENEEA. The V and J ends lost 5 bases and 1 base respectively, with 11 bases between them. CDR3 in amino acids: CASSPGGPNTEAFF. The CDR3 bases are TGTGCCAGCAGCCCCGGAGGCCCGAACACTGAAGCTTTCTTT.

CDR3 in DNA: TGTGCCAGCAGCCCAACCACAGGGAATGAAAAACTGTTTTTT. Amino acids: CASSPTTGNEKLFF. The chain couples TRBV7-8 to TRBJ1-4, with D possibly being TRBD1 (6 bases). The germline V gene has CDR1 SGHVS and CDR2 FQNEAQ. The CDR3 is 14 amino acids. The germline V and J ends were trimmed by 5 bases and 5 bases, with 12 bases remaining between them.